The present T cell receptor beta chain was sequenced within a study of shared clonotypes between healthy human individuals. Adult donors, all healthy and HIV-negative, had no recent acute infections or vaccinations. The split of CD4+ cells yielded CD45RA+ naive and CD45RA-negative memory subsets. The data were produced by immunoSEQ multiplex PCR, yet TCRdb's version contains in-frame clones alone and is incomplete. The top ten hold about 0.89% of the sample, which has some 1.1 million clones, approximately 77% seen once. The CDR3 length is 12 residues. The germline CDR1 and CDR2 sequences are MDHEN and SYDVKM. Trimming removed 10 bases at V and 3 bases at J, with 12 bases between. Comment on this clone: What it recognizes is unknown.

Study-wide findings and caveats: Clonotype sharing across donors was expected to vary with sequencing depth. Among a handful of donors, about 5% of naive CD4 clonotypes were found in common.

The chain combines TRBV28 with TRBJ1-2; D perhaps matches TRBD1 (5 bases). The sequence came from a man younger than 35 in good health. Some clones in this sample may be carry-over from other donors' samples. Sequencing input: memory CD4+ T cells from PBMCs. Subset defined: CD45RA-negative fraction. This CDR3 reads CAIQGADYGYTF. CDR3 bases: TGTGCCATCCAAGGGGCAGACTATGGCTACACCTTC.